The 5 T cell receptor beta chains in this list originate from one sample, sequenced in a study of blood T cell repertoires in COVID-19. Some clones are missing from TCRdb's copy, which holds only in-frame ones; the method was immunoSEQ multiplex PCR. The data show fewer than 350,000 clones, 89% seen once. Material for sequencing was PBMCs or T cells enriched from blood (not recorded which). The source of these receptors is a man between 60 and 75 years old who had recovered from COVID-19.

The CDR3: CASSLGQNYQPQHF. The CDR3 nucleotides read TGTGCCAGCAGTTTGGGACAAAATTATCAGCCCCAGCATTTT. The rearrangement links TRBV28 to TRBJ1-5; weak D call: TRBD1 (6 bases). Per the germline V gene, CDR1 is MDHEN and CDR2 is SYDVKM. V lost 3 bases, J lost 5 bases, and 11 bases lay in between. CDR3 length equals 14 residues.

The chain joins TRBV11-1 to TRBJ1-1; tentative D call: TRBD1 (5 bases). The CDR3 is 13 amino acids. CDR1 SGHAT and CDR2 FQDESV come from the germline V gene (reference sequence). V gave up 7 bases and J gave up 4 bases, with 13 bases separating them. The CDR3 DNA is TGTGCCAGCACCTCGAAGGGGTCCACTGAAGCTTTCTTT. Its protein product is CASTSKGSTEAFF.

The chain combines TRBV29-1 with TRBJ2-1; D possibly corresponds to TRBD1 (5 bases). Germline CDR1 reads SQVTM; CDR2 reads ANQGSEA. V was trimmed by 4 bases and J by 2 bases, leaving 9 bases between them. The CDR3 consists of 13 residues. CDR3 bases: TGCAGCGTTGGTGAAGGGGCCTACAATGAGCAGTTCTTC. It is translated as CSVGEGAYNEQFF.

V gene TRBV6-5 combines with J gene TRBJ2-7, with D possibly being TRBD1 (6 bases). Looked up from germline, CDR1 is MNHEY and CDR2 is SVGAGI. Trimming shortened V by 7 bases and J by 0 bases, and 13 bases separated the two germline ends. The CDR3 loop spans 14 amino acids. The DNA for the CDR3 is TGTGCCAGCACCCGAGACAGGTCCTCCTACGAGCAGTACTTC. This translates into CASTRDRSSYEQYF.

Regarding this clone: Other DNA sequences within the sample encode an identical CDR3. This chain connects TRBV18 to TRBJ1-6, with D unresolved. V lost 1 base and J 7 bases, leaving 8 bases between the germline ends. Germline CDR1 and CDR2: KGHSH and LQKENI. This CDR3 spans 14 amino acids. The CDR3 region is CASSPQGENSPLHF. CDR3 DNA: TGTGCCAGCTCACCACAGGGAGAGAATTCACCCCTCCACTTT.